This TCR beta chain was sequenced in a study of T-cell reconstitution after alpha-beta-depleted transplantation in children. The length of the CDR3 is 15 residues. V was pared by 6 bases and J by 1 base, with 5 bases of the junction left unmatched. Per germline, CDR1 SNHLY and CDR2 FYNNEI. Unique molecular identifiers featured in how the TCRbeta library was prepared. TCRdb processed the PCR reads anew with MiXCR; each CDR3 protein has one entry. The table shows 500,000 to 600,000 distinct CDR3 sequences, with 15% to 20% occurring only once. The receptor comes from a human donor who donated a stem cell graft to a child with acute lymphoblastic leukemia. Sequencing was performed on PBMCs from the stem cell graft donor, taken from the stem cell graft. The chain carries TRBV2 and TRBJ1-5; 8 bases are a match to TRBD1. This CDR3 is CASRNQGASNQPQHF. For the CDR3, the DNA is TGTGCCAGCAGAAACCAGGGGGCCAGCAATCAGCCCCAGCATTTT.